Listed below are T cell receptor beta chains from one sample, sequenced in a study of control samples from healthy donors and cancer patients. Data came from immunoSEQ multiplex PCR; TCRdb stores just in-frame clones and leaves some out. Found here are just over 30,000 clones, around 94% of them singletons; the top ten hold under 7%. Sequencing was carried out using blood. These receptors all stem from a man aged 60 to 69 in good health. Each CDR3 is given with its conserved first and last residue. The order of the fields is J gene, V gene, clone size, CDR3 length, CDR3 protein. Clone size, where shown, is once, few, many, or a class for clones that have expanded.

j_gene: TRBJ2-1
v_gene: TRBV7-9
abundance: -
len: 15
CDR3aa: CASSLASGVVGEQFF

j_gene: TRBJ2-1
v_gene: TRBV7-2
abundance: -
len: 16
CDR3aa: CASSLATSGAYNEQFF

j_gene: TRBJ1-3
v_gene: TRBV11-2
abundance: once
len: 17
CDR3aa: CASSLGGWVSSGNTIYF

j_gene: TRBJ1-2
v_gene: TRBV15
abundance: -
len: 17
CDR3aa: CATSREVLAGDNYGYTF

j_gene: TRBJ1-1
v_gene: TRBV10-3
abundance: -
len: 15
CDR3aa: CAISESGGGNTEAFF

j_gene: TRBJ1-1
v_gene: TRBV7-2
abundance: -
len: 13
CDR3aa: CASKGQGYTEAFF

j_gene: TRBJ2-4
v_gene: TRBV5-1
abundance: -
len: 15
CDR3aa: CASSLDPLEVNIQYF

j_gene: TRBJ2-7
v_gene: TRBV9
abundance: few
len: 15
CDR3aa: CASSPQGRPSYEQYF

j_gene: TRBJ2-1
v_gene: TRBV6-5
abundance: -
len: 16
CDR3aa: CASSYYRGDPYNEQFF

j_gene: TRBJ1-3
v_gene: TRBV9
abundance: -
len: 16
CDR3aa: CASSDPPGAAGNTIYF

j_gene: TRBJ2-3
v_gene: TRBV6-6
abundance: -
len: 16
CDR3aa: CASSTTGPFGTDTQYF

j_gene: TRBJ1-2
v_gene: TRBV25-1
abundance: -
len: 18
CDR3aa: CASSEFSPRPRADYGYTF

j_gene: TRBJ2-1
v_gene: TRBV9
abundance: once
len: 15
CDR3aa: CASSAPGLPYNEQFF

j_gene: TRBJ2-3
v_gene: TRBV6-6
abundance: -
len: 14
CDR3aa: CASSWDRGRNTQYF

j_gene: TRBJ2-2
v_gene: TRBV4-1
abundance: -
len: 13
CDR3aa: CASRATGDGELFF

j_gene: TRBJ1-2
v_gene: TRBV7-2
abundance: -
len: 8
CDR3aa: CVLFPYTF

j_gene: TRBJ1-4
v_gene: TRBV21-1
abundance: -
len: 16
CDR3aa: CASRGNRAPGGEKLFF

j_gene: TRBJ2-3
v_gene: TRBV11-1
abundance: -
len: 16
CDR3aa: CASSLKGLAGTDTQYF

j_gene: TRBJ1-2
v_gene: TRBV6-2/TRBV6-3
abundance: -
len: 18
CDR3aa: CASSYSRDTISVFYGYTF

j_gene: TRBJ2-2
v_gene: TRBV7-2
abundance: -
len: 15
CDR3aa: CASSFRGQGAGELFF

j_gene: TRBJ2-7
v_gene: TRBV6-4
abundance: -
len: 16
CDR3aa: CASSDSIGTGLHEQYF